This T cell receptor (beta chain) was profiled in a study of T cells in Graves' hyperthyroidism and ophthalmopathy. Study results and caveats: Most thyroid clonotypes with frequency above 0.001 were detected in blood.

Sample collection date corresponds to first hyperthyroidism diagnosis, prior to any ophthalmopathy symptoms. Details on this clonotype: Its antigen is unidentified.

RNA transcripts provided the source from which TCR beta CDR3 regions were amplified. In the first-round RT-PCR of the TCR CDR3, the HTBI primer set was used. Using its own MiXCR run on the multiplex PCR reads, TCRdb lists one record per CDR3 protein. The sample includes 690,000 or so distinct CDR3 sequences, 18% of them seen just once. The sequence was collected from a woman aged 45-65 years with Graves' hyperthyroidism that later progressed to Graves' ophthalmopathy. Sequencing input: blood.

Here the CDR3 reads CASSLYSGGTTSSYEQYF. The CDR3 nucleotides are TGTGCCAGCAGCTTGTATAGCGGGGGGACGACGAGCTCCTACGAGCAGTACTTC. This chain joins TRBV7-9 and TRBJ2-7, with 10 nucleotides matching TRBD2. The V and J ends lost 3 bases and 0 bases, in that order; junction bases with no gene match: 11. The germline V gene has CDR1 SEHNR and CDR2 FQNEAQ (reference sequence). The CDR3 covers 18 residues.